These 2 T cell receptor beta chains were sequenced from one sample in a study of blood T cell repertoires in COVID-19. The repertoire was sequenced with immunoSEQ multiplex PCR; TCRdb's copy has only in-frame clones and lacks some. Of approximately 150,000 clones listed, around four fifths are singletons. Sample: PBMCs or T cells enriched from blood (not recorded which). All receptors derive from a woman aged 35 to 49 who had recovered from COVID-19.

This chain connects TRBV5-1 to TRBJ1-3; 9 bases align to TRBD1. CDR1 is SGHRS, CDR2 YFSETQ, per germline. The CDR3 covers 15 residues. The V gene end was trimmed by 5 bases and the J gene end by 1 base; junction bases not matched to a gene: 4. The CDR3 region has the DNA TGCGCCAGCAGATTGACAGGGGGATCTGGAAACACCATATATTTT. Amino acids: CASRLTGGSGNTIYF.

V and J are TRBV6-5 and TRBJ1-1; perhaps TRBD1 as D (5 bases). The germline V gene encodes CDR1 MNHEY and CDR2 SVGAGI. The CDR3 consists of 13 residues. V lost 10 bases, J lost 6 bases, and 18 bases lay in between. The CDR3 sequence: CATSRLDSAEAFF. The CDR3 bases are TGTGCCACTAGTCGGTTAGACAGCGCTGAAGCTTTCTTT.